One TCR beta chain is described in this entry. Its cognate antigen is unknown. The data belong to a study of OX40 agonist ivuxolimab in advanced cancers. Overall study: Ivuxolimab, an agonist antibody against OX40 (CD134), was given to patients. Patients enrolled in dose escalation were diagnosed with hepatocellular carcinoma, melanoma, renal cell or head and neck cancer. Whole-study findings and limits: The antigen specificity of the peripheral T cells (those that were expanded) was not determined. Some of the lowest clonal expansion was seen in partial responders at 0.1-3.0 mg/kg.

The germline V gene has CDR1 LNHDA and CDR2 SQIVND (reference sequence). Trimming pared 2 bases from V and 12 bases from J, leaving 20 bases between. The CDR3 length is 15 residues. Generated by immunoSEQ multiplex PCR, the TCRdb table keeps only in-frame clones and is missing some. The sample has tens of thousands of clones, approximately 85% seen once. This receptor was obtained from an adult with an advanced solid tumor such as melanoma, head and neck, liver or kidney cancer. This material consisted of CD4+ or CD8+ T cells sorted from blood, taken in a trial of the OX40 agonist ivuxolimab. The chain is built from TRBV19 and TRBJ2-1, with D tentatively TRBD2 (5 bases). CDR3 in DNA: TGTGCCAGTAGTATAATCACTAGGGATCTTCTGGGGCAGTTCTTC. Amino acid sequence: CASSIITRDLLGQFF. The whole variable domain, filled in from reference TRBV19 and TRBJ2-1, reads DGGITQSPKYLFRKEGQNVTLSCEQNLNHDAMYWYRQDPGQGLRLIYYSQIVNDFQKGDIAEGYSVSREKKESFPLTVTSAQKNPTAFYLCASSIITRDLLGQFFGPGTRLTVL.